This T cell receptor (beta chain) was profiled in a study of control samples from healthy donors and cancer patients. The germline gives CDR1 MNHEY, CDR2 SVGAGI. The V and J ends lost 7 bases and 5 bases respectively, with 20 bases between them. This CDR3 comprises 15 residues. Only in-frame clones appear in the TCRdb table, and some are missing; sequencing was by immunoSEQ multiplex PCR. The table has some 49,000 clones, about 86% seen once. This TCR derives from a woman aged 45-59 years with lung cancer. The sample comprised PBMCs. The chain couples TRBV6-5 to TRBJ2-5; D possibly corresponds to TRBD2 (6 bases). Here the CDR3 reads CASKWEAGIPETQYF. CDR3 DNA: TGTGCCAGCAAATGGGAGGCGGGGATCCCGGAGACCCAGTACTTC.